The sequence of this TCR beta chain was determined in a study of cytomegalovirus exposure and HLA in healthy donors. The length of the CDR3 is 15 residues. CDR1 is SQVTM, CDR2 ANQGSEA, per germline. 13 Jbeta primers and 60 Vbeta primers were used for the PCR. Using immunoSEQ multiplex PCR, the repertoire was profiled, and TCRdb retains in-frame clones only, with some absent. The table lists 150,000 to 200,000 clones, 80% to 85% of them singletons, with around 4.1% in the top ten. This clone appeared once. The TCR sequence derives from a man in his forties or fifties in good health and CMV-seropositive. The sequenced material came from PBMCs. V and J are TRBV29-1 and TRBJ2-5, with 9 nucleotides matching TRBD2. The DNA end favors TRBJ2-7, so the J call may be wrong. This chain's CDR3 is CSVEGSAGGRVEQYF. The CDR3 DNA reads TGCAGCGTTGAAGGGTCGGCGGGAGGGCGGGTCGAGCAGTACTTC.